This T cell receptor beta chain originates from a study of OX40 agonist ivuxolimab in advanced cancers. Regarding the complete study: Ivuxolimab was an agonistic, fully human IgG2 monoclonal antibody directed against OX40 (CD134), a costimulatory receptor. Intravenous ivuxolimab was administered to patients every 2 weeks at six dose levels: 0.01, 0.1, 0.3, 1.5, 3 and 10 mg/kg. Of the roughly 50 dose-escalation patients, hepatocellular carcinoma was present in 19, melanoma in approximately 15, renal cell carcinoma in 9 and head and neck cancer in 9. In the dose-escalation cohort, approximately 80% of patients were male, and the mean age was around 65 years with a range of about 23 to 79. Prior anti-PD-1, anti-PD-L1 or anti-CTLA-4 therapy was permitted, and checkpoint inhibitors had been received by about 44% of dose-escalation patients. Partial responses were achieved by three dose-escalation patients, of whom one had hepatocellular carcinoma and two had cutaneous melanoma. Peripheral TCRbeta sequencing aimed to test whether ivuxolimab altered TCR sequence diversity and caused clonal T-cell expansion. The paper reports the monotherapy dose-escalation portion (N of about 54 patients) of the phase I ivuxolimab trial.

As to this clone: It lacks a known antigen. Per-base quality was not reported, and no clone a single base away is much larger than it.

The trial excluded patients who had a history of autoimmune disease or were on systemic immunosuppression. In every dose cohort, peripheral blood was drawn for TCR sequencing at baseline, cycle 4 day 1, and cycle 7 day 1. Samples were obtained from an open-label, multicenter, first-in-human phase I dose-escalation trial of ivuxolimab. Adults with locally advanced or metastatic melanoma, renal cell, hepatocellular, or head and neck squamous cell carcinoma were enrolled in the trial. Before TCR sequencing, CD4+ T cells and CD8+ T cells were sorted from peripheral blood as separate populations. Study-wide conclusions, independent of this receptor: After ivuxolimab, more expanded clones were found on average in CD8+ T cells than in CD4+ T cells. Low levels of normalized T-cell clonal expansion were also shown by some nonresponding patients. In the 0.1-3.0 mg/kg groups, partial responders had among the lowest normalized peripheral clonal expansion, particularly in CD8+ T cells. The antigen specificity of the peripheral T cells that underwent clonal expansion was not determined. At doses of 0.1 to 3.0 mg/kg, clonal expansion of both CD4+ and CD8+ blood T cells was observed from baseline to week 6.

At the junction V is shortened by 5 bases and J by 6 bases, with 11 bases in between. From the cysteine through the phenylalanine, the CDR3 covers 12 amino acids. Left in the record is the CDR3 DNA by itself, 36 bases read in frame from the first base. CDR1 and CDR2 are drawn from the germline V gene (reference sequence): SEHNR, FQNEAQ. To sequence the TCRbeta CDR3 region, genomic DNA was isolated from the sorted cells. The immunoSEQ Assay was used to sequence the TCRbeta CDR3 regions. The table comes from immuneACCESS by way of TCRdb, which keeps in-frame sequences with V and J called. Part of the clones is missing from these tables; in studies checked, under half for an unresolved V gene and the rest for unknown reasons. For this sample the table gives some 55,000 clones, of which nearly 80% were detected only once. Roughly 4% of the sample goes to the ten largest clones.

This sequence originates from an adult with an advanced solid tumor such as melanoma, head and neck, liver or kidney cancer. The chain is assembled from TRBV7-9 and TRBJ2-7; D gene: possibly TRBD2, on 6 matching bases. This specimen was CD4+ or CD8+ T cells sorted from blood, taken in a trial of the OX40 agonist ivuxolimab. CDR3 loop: CASSTLASEQYF. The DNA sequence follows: TGTGCCAGCAGCACCCTAGCGAGCGAGCAGTACTTC.